This record looks at one T cell receptor beta chain sequence and its context. No antigen is known for it. This entry belongs to a study of metastatic and nonmetastatic thyroid tumors. At the level of the study: Repertoires of blood and of tissue (tumor or nodule) from malignant and benign thyroid patients were compared.

General study points: Malignant tumors reportedly showed significantly higher TCR beta diversity than benign nodules in both blood and tumor.

In the authors' methods: Using the CDR3 differences seen across clinicopathological groups, the authors built a distant-metastasis classifier for papillary thyroid cancer, which was meant to discriminate distant-metastatic patients. TCRdb re-called the PCR reads via MiXCR. It is TCRdb's table, rather than the study itself, that gives the V and J calls and clone size. Of some 7,000 clones in the sample, 25% to 35% are singletons; the top ten hold about a quarter. Germline lookup yields CDR1 SGHRS and CDR2 YFSETQ. The ends lost 4 bases at V and 4 bases at J; junction bases unmatched: 18. The CDR3 spans 18 residues. None of the patients had undergone any treatment ahead of thyroid surgery.

Input material: adjacent normal tissue. V gene TRBV5-1 combines with J gene TRBJ2-7; TRBD1 matches at 9 bases. The TCR originated in a male donor with papillary thyroid cancer or a benign thyroid nodule (not recorded which). Some clones in this sample may be carry-over from other donors' samples. The CDR3 bases are TGCGCCAGCAGCCCCCGGACAGGGGACAGCAAAATTTTTTACGAGCAGTACTTC. The encoded protein is CASSPRTGDSKIFYEQYF.